The rows below give T cell receptor beta chains drawn from one sample of a study of blood T cell repertoires in COVID-19. TCRdb's table, derived via immunoSEQ multiplex PCR, lists solely in-frame clones and lacks some. The sample lists around 240,000 clones, roughly 84% occurring once. Sequences were obtained from peripheral blood. Source of these receptors: a woman aged 40 to 50 who had recovered from COVID-19. Each CDR3 is given without its conserved first and last residue. The D gene is left open where the match is weak.

TRBJ1-2	13	TRBV19	-	ASSIDPVGGSGYT
TRBJ1-1	11	TRBV7-9	-	ASSFQEGTEAF
TRBJ1-3	12	TRBV18	-	ASSPGRSGNTIY
TRBJ1-2	11	TRBV7-2	-	ASSLLWTGGYT
TRBJ2-4	13	TRBV3-1/TRBV3-2	TRBD2	ASSRTSGERARQY
TRBJ1-4	15	TRBV18	-	ASSPPYRAPTNEKLF
TRBJ2-5	11	TRBV4-3	-	ASSQALQETQY
TRBJ1-6	12	TRBV7-2	TRBD1	ASSFRQGDSPLH
TRBJ1-2	8	TRBV5-1	-	ASGGEGYT
TRBJ1-2	13	TRBV7-2	-	ASSLWGIQGNGYT
TRBJ1-3	12	TRBV10-1	-	ASSEDNSGNTIY
TRBJ1-1	12	TRBV10-3	TRBD1	AIAGGGMNTEAF
TRBJ2-7	11	TRBV11-2	TRBD2	ASSLGTSYEQY
TRBJ1-3	12	TRBV6-5	-	ASRPGLSGNTIY
TRBJ1-1	13	TRBV29-1	-	SVSRGPRADTEAF
TRBJ1-1	13	TRBV6-5	-	ASTPPGQRRSEAF
TRBJ1-1	12	TRBV6-5	TRBD1	ASNEQGVAGEAF
TRBJ1-5	13	TRBV30	-	AWSHTGKLNQPQH
TRBJ2-2	13	TRBV3-1/TRBV3-2	TRBD1	ASTRTGTNTGELF
TRBJ2-3	13	TRBV19	TRBD1	ASSTPGTGKDTQY
TRBJ1-1	13	TRBV5-1	-	ASSPDGLTNTEAF
TRBJ2-2	13	TRBV7-9	-	ASSLSVGGTGELF
TRBJ2-3	10	TRBV24-1	-	ATSQGSDTQY
TRBJ1-2	13	TRBV19	TRBD1	ASSIAQGEFYGYT
TRBJ2-2	9	TRBV30	-	AWSKGGELF
TRBJ1-2	15	TRBV5-4	TRBD1	ASSLGSGGTANYGYT
TRBJ1-3	12	TRBV5-1	-	ASSPRSSGNTIY
TRBJ2-2	17	TRBV2	-	ASSDLGLGHNENTGELF